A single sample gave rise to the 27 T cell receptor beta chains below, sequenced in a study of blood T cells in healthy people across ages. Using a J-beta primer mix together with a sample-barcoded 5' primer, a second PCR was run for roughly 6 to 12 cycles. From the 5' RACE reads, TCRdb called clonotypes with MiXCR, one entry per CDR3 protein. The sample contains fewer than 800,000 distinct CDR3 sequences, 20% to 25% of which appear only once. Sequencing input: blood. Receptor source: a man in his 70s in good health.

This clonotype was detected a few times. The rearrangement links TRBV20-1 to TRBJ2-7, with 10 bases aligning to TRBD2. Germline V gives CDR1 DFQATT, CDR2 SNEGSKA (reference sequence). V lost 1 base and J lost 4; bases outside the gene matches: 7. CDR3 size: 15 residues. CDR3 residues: CSARGGNSGRYEQYF. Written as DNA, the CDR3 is TGCAGTGCTAGAGGTGGAAATAGCGGGAGGTACGAGCAGTACTTC.

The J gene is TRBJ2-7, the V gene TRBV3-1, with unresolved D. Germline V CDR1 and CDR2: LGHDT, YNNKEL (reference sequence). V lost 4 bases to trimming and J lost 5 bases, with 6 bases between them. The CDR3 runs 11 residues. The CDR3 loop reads CASSLNNEQYF. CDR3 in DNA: TGTGCCAGCAGCCTAAATAACGAGCAGTACTTC.

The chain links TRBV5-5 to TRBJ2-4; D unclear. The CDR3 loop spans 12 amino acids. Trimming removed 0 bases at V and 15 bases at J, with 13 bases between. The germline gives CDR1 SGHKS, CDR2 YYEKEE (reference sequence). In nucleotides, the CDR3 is TGTGCCAGCAGCTTGGATTTTAGTTCCTTGTACTTC. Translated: CASSLDFSSLYF.

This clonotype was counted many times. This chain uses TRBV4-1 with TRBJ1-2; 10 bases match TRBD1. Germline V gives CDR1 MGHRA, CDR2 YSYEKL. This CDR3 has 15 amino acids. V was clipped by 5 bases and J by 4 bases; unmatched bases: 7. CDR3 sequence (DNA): TGCGCCAGCAGCGCTGACAGGGGGCTAAGCTATGGCTACACCTTC. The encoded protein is CASSADRGLSYGYTF.

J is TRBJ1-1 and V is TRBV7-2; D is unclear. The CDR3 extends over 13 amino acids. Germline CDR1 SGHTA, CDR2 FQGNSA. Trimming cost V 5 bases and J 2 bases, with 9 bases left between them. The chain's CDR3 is CASSATDNTEAFF. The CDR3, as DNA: TGTGCCAGCAGCGCCACAGACAACACTGAAGCTTTCTTT.

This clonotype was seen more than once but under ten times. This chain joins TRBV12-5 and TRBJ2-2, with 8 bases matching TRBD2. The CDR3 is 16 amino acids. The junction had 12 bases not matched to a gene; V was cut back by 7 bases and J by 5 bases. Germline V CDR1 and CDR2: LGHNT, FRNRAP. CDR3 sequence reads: CASDSAGLERTGELFF. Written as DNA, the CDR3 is TGTGCTAGTGATTCAGCGGGACTAGAAAGGACCGGGGAGCTGTTTTTT.

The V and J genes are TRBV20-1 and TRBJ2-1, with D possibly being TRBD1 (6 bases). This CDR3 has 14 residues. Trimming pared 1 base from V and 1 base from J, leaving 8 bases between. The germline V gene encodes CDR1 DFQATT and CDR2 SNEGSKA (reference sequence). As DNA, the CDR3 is TGCAGTGCTAGAGGGACAGAGTCCTACAATGAGCAGTTCTTC. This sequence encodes CSARGTESYNEQFF.

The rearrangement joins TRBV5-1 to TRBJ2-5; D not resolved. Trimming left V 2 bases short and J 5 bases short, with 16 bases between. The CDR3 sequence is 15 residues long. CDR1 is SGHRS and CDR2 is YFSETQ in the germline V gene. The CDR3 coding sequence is TGCGCCAGCAGCTTAACAGATCAAATATGGGAGACCCAGTACTTC. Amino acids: CASSLTDQIWETQYF.

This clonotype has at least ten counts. The DNA of the CDR3 is TGTGCCAGCAGTTTAACGGGGACTAGCGGCTCCTACGAGCAGTACTTC. Translation gives CASSLTGTSGSYEQYF. V gene TRBV28 combines with J gene TRBJ2-5; 11 nucleotides match TRBD2. Gene TRBJ2-7 matches the end of the DNA better, so the J call may be wrong. Germline V CDR1 and CDR2: MDHEN, SYDVKM. The CDR3 contains 16 residues.

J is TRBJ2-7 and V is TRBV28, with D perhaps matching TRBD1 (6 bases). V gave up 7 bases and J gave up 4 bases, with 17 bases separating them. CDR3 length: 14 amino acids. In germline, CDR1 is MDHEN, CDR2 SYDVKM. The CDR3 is CASNKSGVTYEQYF. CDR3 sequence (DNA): TGTGCCAGCAACAAATCAGGGGTAACGTACGAGCAGTACTTC.

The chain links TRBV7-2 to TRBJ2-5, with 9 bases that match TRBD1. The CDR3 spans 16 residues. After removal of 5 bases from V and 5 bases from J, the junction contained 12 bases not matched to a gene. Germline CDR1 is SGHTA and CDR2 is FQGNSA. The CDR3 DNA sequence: TGTGCCAGCAGCGCCAACACAGGGGGCGGGGGCGAGACCCAGTACTTC. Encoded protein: CASSANTGGGGETQYF.

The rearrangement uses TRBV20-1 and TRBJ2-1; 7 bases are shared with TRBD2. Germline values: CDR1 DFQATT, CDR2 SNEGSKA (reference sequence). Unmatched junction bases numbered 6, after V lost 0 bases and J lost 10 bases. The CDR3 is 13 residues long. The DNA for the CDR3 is TGCAGTGCTAGAGACCGACTAGCCATGGAGCAGTTCTTC. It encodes CSARDRLAMEQFF.

In DNA form, the CDR3 reads TGTGCCAGCAGCCAAGGGGCCCCAGGCTCTGAAGCTTTCTTT. Translation gives CASSQGAPGSEAFF. The chain combines TRBV3-1 with TRBJ1-1; unclear D gene. The CDR3 is made up of 14 amino acids. In germline, CDR1 is LGHDT, CDR2 YNNKEL (reference sequence). The germline V and J ends were trimmed by 1 base and 6 bases, with 12 bases remaining between them.

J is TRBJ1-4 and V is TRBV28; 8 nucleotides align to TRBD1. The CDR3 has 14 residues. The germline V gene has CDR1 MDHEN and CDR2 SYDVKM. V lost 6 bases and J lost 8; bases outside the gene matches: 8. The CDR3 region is CASRHGTGLEKLFF. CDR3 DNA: TGTGCCAGCAGACACGGGACAGGTTTAGAAAAACTGTTTTTT.

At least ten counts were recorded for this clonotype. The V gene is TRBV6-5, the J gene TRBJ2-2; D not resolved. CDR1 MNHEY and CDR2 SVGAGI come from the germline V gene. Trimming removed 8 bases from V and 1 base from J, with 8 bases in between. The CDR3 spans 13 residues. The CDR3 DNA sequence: TGTGCCAGCGCTGGCGGGAACACCGGGGAGCTGTTTTTT. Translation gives CASAGGNTGELFF.

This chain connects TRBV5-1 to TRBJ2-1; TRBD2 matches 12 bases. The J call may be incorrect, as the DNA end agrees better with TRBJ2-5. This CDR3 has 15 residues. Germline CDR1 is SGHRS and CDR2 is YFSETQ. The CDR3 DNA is TGCGCCAGCAGGTCGACTAGCGGGAGAGAAGAGACCCAGTACTTC. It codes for CASRSTSGREETQYF.

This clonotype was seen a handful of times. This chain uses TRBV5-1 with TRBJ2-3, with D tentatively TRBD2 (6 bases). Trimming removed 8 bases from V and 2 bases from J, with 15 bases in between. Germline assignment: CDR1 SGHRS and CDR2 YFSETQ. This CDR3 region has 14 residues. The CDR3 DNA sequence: TGCGCCAGTGCTATAGGGGAGGCCACAGATACGCAGTATTTT. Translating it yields CASAIGEATDTQYF.

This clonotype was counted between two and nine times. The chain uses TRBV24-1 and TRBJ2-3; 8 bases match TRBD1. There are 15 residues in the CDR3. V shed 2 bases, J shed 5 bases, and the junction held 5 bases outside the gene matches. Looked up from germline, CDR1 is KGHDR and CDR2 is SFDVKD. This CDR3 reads CATSDSGTGRDTQYF. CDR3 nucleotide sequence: TGTGCCACCAGTGATTCCGGGACAGGAAGAGATACGCAGTATTTT.

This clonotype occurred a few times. CDR3 coding DNA: TGTGCCAGCAGCCAAGATCTCGGCGCCGTCTACGAGCAGTACTTC. It specifies CASSQDLGAVYEQYF. The rearrangement joins TRBV4-2 to TRBJ2-7; D is unresolved. This CDR3 is built from 15 residues. The ends were cut back, 0 bases at V and 3 bases at J, with 12 bases in the middle. CDR1 LGHNA and CDR2 YNFKEQ come from the germline V gene.

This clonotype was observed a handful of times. CDR3 sequence: CASSTLEGSYEQYF. The CDR3 region has the DNA TGTGCCAGCTCCACGCTGGAGGGCTCCTACGAGCAGTACTTC. V gene TRBV18 combines with J gene TRBJ2-7; possible D gene TRBD2, 6 bases. Germline-derived CDR1 and CDR2 are KGHSH and LQKENI. There are 14 residues in the CDR3. V was pared by 6 bases and J by 0 bases, with 12 bases between.

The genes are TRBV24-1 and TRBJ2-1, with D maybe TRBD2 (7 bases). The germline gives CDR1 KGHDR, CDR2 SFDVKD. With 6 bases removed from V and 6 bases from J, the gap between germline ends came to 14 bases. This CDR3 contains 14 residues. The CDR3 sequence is CATSWGGGLNEQFF. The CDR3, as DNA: TGTGCCACCAGTTGGGGAGGGGGGCTCAATGAGCAGTTCTTC.

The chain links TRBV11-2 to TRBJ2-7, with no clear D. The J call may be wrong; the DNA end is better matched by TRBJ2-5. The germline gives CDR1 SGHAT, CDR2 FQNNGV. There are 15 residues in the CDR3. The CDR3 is CASSLTAGRQETQYF. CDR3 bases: TGTGCCAGCAGCTTAACAGCCGGCAGGCAAGAGACCCAGTACTTC.

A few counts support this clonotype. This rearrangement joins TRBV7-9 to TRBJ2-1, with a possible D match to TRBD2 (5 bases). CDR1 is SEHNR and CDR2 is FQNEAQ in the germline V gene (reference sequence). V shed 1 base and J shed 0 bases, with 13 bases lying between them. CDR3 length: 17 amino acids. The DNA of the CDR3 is TGTGCCAGCAGCTTAGGGTCCAGCGGCAGCTCCTACAATGAGCAGTTCTTC. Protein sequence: CASSLGSSGSSYNEQFF. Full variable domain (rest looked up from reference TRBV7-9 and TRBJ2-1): DTGVSQNPRHKITKRGQNVTFRCDPISEHNRLYWYRQTLGQGPEFLTYFQNEAQLEKSRLLSDRFSAERPKGSFSTLEIQRTEQGDSAMYLCASSLGSSGSSYNEQFFGPGTRLTVL.

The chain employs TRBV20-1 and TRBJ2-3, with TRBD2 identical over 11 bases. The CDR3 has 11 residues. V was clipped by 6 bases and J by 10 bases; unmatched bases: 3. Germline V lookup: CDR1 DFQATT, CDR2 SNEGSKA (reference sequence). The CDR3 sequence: CSAKLAGAQYF. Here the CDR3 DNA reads TGCAGTGCAAAACTAGCGGGAGCGCAGTATTTT.

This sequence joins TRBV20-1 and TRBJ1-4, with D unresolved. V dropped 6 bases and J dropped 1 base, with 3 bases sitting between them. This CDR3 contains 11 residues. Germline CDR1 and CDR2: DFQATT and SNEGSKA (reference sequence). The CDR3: CSAQTNEKLFF. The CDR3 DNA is TGCAGTGCCCAAACTAATGAAAAACTGTTTTTT.

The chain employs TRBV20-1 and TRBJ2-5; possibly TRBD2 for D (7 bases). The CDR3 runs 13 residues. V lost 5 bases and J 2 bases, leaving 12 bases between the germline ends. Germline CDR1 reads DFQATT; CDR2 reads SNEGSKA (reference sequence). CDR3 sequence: CSAPKGGQETQYF. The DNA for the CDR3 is TGCAGTGCTCCTAAGGGGGGGCAAGAGACCCAGTACTTC.

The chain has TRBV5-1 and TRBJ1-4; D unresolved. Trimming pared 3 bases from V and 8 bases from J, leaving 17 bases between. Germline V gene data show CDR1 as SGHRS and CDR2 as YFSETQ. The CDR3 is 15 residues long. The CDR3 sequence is CASSSLGNTGEKLFF. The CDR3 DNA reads TGCGCCAGCAGCTCTCTCGGTAACACGGGGGAAAAACTGTTTTTT. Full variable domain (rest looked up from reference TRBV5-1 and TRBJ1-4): KAGVTQTPRYLIKTRGQQVTLSCSPISGHRSVSWYQQTPGQGLQFLFEYFSETQRNKGNFPGRFSGRQFSNSRSEMNVSTLELGDSALYLCASSSLGNTGEKLFFGSGTQLSVL.